The clone carrying this T cell receptor beta chain was picked up many times. The antigen is undetermined. Trimming took off 5 bases at V and 5 bases at J, with 12 bases between the two ends. CDR3 length equals 13 residues. This sample is drawn from a study of T cell repertoires in cytomegalovirus infection. The wider study: Public TCR beta signatures provided an indication of both CMV infection and a matching HLA type.

Study results and limitations: Cumulated frequencies of public TCR beta families served to identify carriers of CMV plus the relevant HLA. In two of eight donors, the top clonotype was HLA-C-restricted CMV-specific.

TCRdb re-analysed the reads in MiXCR, keeping a single row per CDR3 protein. The data contain approximately 170,000 distinct CDR3 sequences, approximately 14% of them singletons. This rearrangement joins TRBV12-3 or TRBV12-4 to TRBJ2-5, with D possibly TRBD1 on 5 matching bases. The sequence was obtained from a human donor in good health (CMV status not recorded). Some clones in this sample may be carry-over from other donors' samples. The sequenced sample was PBMCs. In nucleotides, the CDR3 is TGTGCCAGCAGTCCAGGGCGTCGGGAGACCCAGTACTTC. Its protein product is CASSPGRRETQYF.